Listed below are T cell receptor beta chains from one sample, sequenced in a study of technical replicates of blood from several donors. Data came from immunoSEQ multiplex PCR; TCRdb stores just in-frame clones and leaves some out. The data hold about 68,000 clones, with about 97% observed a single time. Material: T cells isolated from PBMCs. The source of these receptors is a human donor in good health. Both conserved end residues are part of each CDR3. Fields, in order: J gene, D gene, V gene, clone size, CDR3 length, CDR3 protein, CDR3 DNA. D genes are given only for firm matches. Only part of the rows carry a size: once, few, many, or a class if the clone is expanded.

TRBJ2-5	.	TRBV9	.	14	CASSAPVQGETQYF	TGTGCCAGCAGCGCACCGGTCCAGGGCGAGACCCAGTACTTC
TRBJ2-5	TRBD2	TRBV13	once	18	CASSLAFVIAGGGETQYF	TGTGCCAGCAGCTTAGCGTTTGTGATAGCGGGAGGAGGAGAGACCCAGTACTTC
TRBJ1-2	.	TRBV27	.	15	CASSLFRTPGSGYTF	TGTGCCAGCAGTTTATTCCGGACTCCTGGGAGTGGCTACACCTTC
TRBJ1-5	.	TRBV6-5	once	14	CASSYFLGNQPQHF	TGTGCCAGCAGTTACTTTCTCGGCAATCAGCCCCAGCATTTT
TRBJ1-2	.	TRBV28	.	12	CASLGGNGGYTF	TGTGCCAGCCTCGGAGGGAACGGTGGCTACACCTTC
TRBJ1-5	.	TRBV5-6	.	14	CASSVGFSNQPQHF	TGTGCCAGCAGCGTCGGGTTTAGCAATCAGCCCCAGCATTTT
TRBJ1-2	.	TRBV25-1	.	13	CASSEPGDYGYTF	TGTGCCAGCAGTGAACCGGGAGACTATGGCTACACCTTC
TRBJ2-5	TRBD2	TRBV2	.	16	CASSGSGLAGRETQYF	TGTGCCAGCAGTGGGTCGGGACTAGCGGGAAGGGAGACCCAGTACTTC
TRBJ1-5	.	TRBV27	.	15	CASSSTGGSNQPQHF	TGTGCCAGCAGTTCTACAGGTGGAAGCAATCAGCCCCAGCATTTT
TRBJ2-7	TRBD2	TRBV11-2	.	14	CASSFSGDFYEQYF	TGTGCCAGCAGCTTTAGCGGGGATTTTTACGAGCAGTACTTC
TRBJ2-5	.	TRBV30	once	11	CAWSIHETQYF	TGTGCCTGGAGTATACACGAGACCCAGTACTTC
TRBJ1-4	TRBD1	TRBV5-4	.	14	CASSSGQANEKLFF	TGTGCCAGCAGCTCGGGACAGGCAAATGAAAAACTGTTTTTT
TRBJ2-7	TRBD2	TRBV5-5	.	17	CASSLGDILAGKDEQYF	TGTGCCAGCAGCTTGGGGGATATACTAGCGGGAAAGGACGAGCAGTACTTC
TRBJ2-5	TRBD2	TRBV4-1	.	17	CASSQEGLAEWGETQYF	TGCGCCAGCAGCCAAGAGGGACTAGCGGAGTGGGGAGAGACCCAGTACTTC
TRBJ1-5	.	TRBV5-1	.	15	CASSPTGTGNQPQHF	TGCGCCAGCAGCCCGACAGGTACTGGCAATCAGCCCCAGCATTTT
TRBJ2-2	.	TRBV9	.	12	CASSFGHGELFF	TGTGCCAGCAGCTTCGGTCATGGGGAGCTGTTTTTT
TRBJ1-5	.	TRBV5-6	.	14	CASSSRDFNQPQHF	TGTGCCAGCAGTTCGCGGGACTTTAATCAGCCCCAGCATTTT
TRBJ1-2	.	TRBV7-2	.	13	CASSLSQNYGYTF	TGTGCCAGCAGCTTATCACAGAACTATGGCTACACCTTC
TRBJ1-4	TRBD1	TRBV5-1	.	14	CASSFGTGKEKLFF	TGCGCCAGCAGCTTCGGGACAGGAAAAGAAAAACTGTTTTTT
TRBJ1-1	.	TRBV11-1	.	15	CASSLSSGGDTEAFF	TGTGCCAGCAGTCTGTCGAGCGGAGGGGACACTGAAGCTTTCTTT
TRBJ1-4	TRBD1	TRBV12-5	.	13	CASGNRGHEKLFF	TGTGCTAGTGGAAACAGGGGGCATGAAAAACTGTTTTTT
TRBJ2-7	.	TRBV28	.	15	CASTQTSGHSYEQYF	TGTGCCAGCACCCAGACGAGCGGCCACTCCTACGAGCAGTACTTC
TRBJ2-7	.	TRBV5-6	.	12	CASSLLPSEQYF	TGTGCCAGCAGCTTGCTGCCCAGCGAGCAGTACTTC
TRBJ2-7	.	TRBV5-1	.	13	CASSLRPSYEQYF	TGCGCCAGCAGCTTGCGTCCCAGCTACGAGCAGTACTTC
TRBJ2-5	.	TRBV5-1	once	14	CASTAGEYQETQYF	TGCGCCAGCACGGCAGGGGAGTACCAAGAGACCCAGTACTTC
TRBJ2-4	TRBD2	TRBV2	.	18	CASSGLAGMELAKNIQYF	TGTGCCAGCAGTGGACTAGCGGGAATGGAGTTGGCCAAAAACATTCAGTACTTC
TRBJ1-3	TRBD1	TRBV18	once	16	CASSPGQFLSGNTIYF	TGTGCCAGCTCACCGGGACAGTTTCTCTCTGGAAACACCATATATTTT
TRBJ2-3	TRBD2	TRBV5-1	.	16	CASSQRLAGVADTQYF	TGCGCCAGCAGCCAGAGGTTAGCGGGGGTTGCAGATACGCAGTATTTT
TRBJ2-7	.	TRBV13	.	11	CASSSTYEQYF	TGTGCCAGCAGCTCCACCTACGAGCAGTACTTC
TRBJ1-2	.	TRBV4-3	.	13	CASSQDYFYGYTF	TGCGCCAGCAGCCAAGACTATTTCTATGGCTACACCTTC
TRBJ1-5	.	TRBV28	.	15	CASSTQGLGNQPQHF	TGTGCCAGCAGTACCCAGGGTCTCGGCAATCAGCCCCAGCATTTT
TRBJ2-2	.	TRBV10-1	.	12	CASLVNTGELFF	TGCGCCAGCCTAGTTAACACCGGGGAGCTGTTTTTT
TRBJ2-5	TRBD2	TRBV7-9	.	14	CASSRTSGQETQYF	TGTGCCAGCAGCCGGACTAGCGGACAAGAGACCCAGTACTTC
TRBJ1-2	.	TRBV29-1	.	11	CSVLSGGGYTF	TGCAGCGTCCTTTCGGGGGGTGGCTACACCTTC
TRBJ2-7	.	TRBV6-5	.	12	CASSYHTGEQYF	TGTGCCAGCAGTTACCATACAGGGGAGCAGTACTTC
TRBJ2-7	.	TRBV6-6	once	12	CASSGDSYEQYF	TGTGCCAGCAGCGGGGACTCCTACGAGCAGTACTTC
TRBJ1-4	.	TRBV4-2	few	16	CASSQGREPPNEKLFF	TGTGCCAGCAGCCAAGGACGGGAACCCCCTAATGAAAAACTGTTTTTT
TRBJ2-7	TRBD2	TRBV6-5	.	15	CASSYSAGSSYEQYF	TGTGCCAGCAGTTACTCAGCGGGGAGCTCCTACGAGCAGTACTTC
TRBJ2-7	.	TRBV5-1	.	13	CASSWTGSYEQYF	TGCGCCAGCAGCTGGACGGGAAGCTACGAGCAGTACTTC
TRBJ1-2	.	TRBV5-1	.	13	CASSFEGRYGYTF	TGCGCCAGCAGCTTCGAGGGAAGGTATGGCTACACCTTC
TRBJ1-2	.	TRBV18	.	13	CASSYGVGNGYTF	TGTGCCAGCTCATATGGAGTTGGCAATGGCTACACCTTC
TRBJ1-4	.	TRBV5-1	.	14	CASSLGQTNEKLFF	TGCGCCAGCAGCCTAGGACAGACTAATGAAAAACTGTTTTTT
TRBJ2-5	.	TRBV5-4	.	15	CASSFGSGYQETQYF	TGTGCCAGCAGCTTTGGTTCAGGGTACCAAGAGACCCAGTACTTC
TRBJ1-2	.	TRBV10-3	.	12	CAISGGSYGYTF	TGTGCCATCAGTGGCGGGAGCTATGGCTACACCTTC
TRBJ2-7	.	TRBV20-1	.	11	CSALSGYEQYF	TGCAGTGCTCTAAGCGGCTACGAGCAGTACTTC
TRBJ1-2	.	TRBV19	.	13	CASSIGTTGGYTF	TGTGCCAGTAGTATTGGGACTACGGGGGGCTACACCTTC
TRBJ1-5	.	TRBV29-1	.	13	CSVEVGGNQPQHF	TGCAGCGTTGAAGTCGGAGGGAATCAGCCCCAGCATTTT
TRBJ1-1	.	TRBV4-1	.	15	CASSQGSGDGTEAFF	TGCGCCAGCAGCCAAGGGTCAGGGGATGGCACTGAAGCTTTCTTT
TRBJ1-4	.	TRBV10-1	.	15	CASSLPSRLGEKLFF	TGCGCCAGCAGTCTACCCAGCAGGCTGGGTGAAAAACTGTTTTTT
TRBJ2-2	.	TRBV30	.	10	CAWLLEELFF	TGTGCCTGGCTCCTAGAGGAGCTGTTTTTT
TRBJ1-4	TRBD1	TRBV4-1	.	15	CASSQGGTAYEKLFF	TGCGCCAGCAGCCAAGGTGGGACAGCGTATGAAAAACTGTTTTTT
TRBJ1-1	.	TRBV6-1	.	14	CASRITFVDTEAFF	TGTGCCAGCAGAATAACATTTGTCGACACTGAAGCTTTCTTT
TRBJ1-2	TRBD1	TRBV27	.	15	CASSHPPGQGSGYTF	TGTGCCAGCAGTCATCCCCCGGGACAGGGAAGCGGCTACACCTTC
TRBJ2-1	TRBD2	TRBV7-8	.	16	CASSSGLAANYNEQFF	TGTGCCAGCAGCTCGGGACTAGCGGCCAATTACAATGAGCAGTTCTTC
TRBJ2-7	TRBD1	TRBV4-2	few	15	CASSQVTRGHGEQYF	TGTGCCAGCAGCCAAGTGACGAGGGGGCACGGGGAGCAGTACTTC